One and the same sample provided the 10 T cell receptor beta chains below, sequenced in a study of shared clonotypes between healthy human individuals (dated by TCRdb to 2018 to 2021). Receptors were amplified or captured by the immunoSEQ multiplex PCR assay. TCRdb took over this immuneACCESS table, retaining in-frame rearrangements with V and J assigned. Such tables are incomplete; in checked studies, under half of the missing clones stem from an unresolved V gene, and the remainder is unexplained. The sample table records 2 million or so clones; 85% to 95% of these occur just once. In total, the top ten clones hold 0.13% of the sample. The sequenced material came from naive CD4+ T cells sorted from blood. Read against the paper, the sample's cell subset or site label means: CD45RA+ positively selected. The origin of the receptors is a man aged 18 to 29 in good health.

The CDR3 region has the DNA TGTGCCTTCGGAGTGGAGAGCTATGGCTACACCTTC. Protein sequence: CAFGVESYGYTF. The V and J genes are TRBV30 and TRBJ1-2; D is undetermined. This CDR3 has 12 amino acids. V lost 7 bases to trimming and J lost 4 bases, with 13 bases between them. Looked up from germline, CDR1 is GTSNPN and CDR2 is SVGIG (reference sequence).

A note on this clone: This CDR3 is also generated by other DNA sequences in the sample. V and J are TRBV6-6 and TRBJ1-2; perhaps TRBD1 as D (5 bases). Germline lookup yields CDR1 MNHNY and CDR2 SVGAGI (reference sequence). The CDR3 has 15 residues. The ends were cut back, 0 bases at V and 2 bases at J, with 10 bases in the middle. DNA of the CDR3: TGTGCCAGCAGTTACTCGGGGACGCCAAACTATGGCTACACCTTC. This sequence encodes CASSYSGTPNYGYTF.

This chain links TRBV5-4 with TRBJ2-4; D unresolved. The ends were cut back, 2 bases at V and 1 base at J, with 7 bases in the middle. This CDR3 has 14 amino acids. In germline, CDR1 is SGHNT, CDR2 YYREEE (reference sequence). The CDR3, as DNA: TGTGCCAGCAGCTTTAGGTCGGCCAAAAACATTCAGTACTTC. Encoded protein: CASSFRSAKNIQYF. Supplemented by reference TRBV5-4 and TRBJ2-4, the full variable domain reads ETGVTQSPTHLIKTRGQQVTLRCSSQSGHNTVSWYQQALGQGPQFIFQYYREEENGRGNFPPRFSGLQFPNYSSELNVNALELDDSALYLCASSFRSAKNIQYFGAGTRLSVL.

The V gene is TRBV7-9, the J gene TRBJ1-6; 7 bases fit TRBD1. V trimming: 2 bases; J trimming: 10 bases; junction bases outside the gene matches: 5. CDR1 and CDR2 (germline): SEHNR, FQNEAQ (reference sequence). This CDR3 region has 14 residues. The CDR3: CASSLTGAGSPLHF. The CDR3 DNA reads TGTGCCAGCAGCTTAACAGGGGCTGGGTCACCCCTCCACTTT.

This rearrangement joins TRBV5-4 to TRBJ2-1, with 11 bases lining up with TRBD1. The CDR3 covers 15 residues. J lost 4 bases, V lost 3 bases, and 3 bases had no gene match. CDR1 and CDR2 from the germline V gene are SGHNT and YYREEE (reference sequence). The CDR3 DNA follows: TGTGCCAGCAGCTCGGGACAGGGGGTATACAATGAGCAGTTCTTC. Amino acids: CASSSGQGVYNEQFF.

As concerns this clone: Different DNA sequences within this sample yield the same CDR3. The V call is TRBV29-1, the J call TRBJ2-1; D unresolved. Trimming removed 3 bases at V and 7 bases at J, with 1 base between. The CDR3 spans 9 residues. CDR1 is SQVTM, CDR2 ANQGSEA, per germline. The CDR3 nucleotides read TGCAGCGTTGATAATGAGCAGTTCTTC. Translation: CSVDNEQFF.

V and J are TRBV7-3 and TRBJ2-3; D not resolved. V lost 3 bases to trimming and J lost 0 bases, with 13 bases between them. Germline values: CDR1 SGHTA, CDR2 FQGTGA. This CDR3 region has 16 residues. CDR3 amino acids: CASSLGTILSTDTQYF. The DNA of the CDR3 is TGTGCCAGCAGCTTGGGAACAATACTTAGCACAGATACGCAGTATTTT.

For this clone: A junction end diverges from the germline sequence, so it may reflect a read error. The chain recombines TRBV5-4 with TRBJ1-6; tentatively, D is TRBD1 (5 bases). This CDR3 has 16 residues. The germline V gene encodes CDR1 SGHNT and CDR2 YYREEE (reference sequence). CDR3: CASSQDRDRTNSPLHF. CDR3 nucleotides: TGCGCCAGCAGCCAAGACCGGGACCGCACAAATTCACCCCTCCACTTT.

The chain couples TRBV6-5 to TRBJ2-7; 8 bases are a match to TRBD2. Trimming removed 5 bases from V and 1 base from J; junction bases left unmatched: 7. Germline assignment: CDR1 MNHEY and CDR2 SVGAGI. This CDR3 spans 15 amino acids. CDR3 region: CASSLSGGTSYEQYF. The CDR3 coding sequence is TGTGCCAGCAGTCTATCGGGAGGGACATCCTACGAGCAGTACTTC.

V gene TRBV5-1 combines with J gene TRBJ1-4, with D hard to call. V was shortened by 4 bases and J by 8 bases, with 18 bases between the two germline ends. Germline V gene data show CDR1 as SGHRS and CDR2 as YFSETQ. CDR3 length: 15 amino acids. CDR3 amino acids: CASSPQVGPSEKLFF. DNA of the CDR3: TGCGCCAGCAGCCCCCAAGTAGGGCCCTCCGAAAAACTGTTTTTT.